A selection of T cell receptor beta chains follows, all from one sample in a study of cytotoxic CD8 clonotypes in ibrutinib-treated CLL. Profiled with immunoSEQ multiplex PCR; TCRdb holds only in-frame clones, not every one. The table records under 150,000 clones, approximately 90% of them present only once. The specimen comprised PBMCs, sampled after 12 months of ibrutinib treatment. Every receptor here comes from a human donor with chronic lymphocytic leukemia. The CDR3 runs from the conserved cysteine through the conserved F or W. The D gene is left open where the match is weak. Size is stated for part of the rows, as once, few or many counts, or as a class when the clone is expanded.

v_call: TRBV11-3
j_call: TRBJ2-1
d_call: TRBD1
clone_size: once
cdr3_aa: CASSLATGEYNEQFF
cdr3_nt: TGTGCCAGCAGCTTAGCTACAGGGGAATACAATGAGCAGTTCTTC

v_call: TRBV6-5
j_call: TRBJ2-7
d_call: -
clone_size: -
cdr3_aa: CASSYQLAYEQYF
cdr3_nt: TGTGCCAGCAGTTACCAACTAGCCTACGAGCAGTACTTC

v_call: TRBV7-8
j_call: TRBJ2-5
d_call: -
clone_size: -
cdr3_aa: CASSQGLSQETQYF
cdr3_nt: TGTGCCAGCAGCCAGGGTCTCTCCCAAGAGACCCAGTACTTC

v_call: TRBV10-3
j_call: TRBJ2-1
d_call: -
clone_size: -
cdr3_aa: CAISGLTSIEQFF
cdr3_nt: TGTGCCATCAGCGGCTTAACTAGCATCGAGCAGTTCTTC

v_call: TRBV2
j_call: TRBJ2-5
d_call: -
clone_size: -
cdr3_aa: CASNRLLTETQYF
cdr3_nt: TGTGCCAGCAATAGACTCCTGACGGAGACCCAGTACTTC

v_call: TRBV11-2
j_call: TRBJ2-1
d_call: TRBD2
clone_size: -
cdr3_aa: CASSFGGSSYNEQFF
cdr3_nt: TGTGCCAGCAGCTTCGGGGGGAGCTCCTACAATGAGCAGTTCTTC

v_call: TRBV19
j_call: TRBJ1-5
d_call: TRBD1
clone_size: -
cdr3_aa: CASSRDRGQPQHF
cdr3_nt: TGTGCCAGTAGTAGGGACAGGGGACAGCCCCAGCATTTT

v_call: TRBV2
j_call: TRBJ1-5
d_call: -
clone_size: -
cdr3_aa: CASSTRGNGNQPQHF
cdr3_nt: TGTGCCAGCAGTACGAGGGGGAACGGCAATCAGCCCCAGCATTTT

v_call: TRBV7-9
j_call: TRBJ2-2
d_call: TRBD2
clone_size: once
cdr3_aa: CASSLAGGTGELFF
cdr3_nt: TGTGCCAGCAGCTTAGCGGGAGGGACCGGGGAGCTGTTTTTT

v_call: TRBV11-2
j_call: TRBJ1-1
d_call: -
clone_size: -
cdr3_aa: CVSSLDRDNEAFF
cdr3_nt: TGTGTCAGCAGCTTAGACCGGGACAATGAAGCTTTCTTT

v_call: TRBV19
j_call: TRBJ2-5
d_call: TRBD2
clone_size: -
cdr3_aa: CATAGAAGVQETQYF
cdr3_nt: TGTGCCACCGCGGGAGCCGCGGGGGTCCAAGAGACCCAGTACTTC

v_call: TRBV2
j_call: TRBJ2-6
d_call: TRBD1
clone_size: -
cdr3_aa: CASGTGGAGANVLTF
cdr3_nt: TGTGCCAGCGGGACAGGGGGAGCGGGGGCCAACGTCCTGACTTTC

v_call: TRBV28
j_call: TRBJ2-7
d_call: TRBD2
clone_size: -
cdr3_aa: CASSSLAGDLYEQYF
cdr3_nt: TGTGCCAGCAGTTCACTAGCGGGGGACCTCTACGAGCAGTACTTC

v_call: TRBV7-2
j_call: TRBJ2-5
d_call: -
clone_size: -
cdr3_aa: CASSLGLAVPETQYF
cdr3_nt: TGTGCCAGCAGCTTAGGTCTAGCTGTCCCGGAGACCCAGTACTTC

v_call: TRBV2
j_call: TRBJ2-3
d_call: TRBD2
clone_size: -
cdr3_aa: CARRPREGRPHGDTQYF
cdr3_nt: TGTGCCAGAAGACCCCGGGAGGGCAGGCCACACGGAGATACGCAGTATTTT

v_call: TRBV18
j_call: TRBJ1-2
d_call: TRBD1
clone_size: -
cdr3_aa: CASSPGLGQLSYGYTF
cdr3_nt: TGTGCCAGCTCACCCGGTCTGGGACAGCTCTCCTATGGCTACACCTTC

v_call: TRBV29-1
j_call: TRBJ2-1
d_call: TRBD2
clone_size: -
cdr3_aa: CSVDAAGTSGRNEQFF
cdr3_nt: TGCAGCGTTGACGCGGCCGGGACTAGCGGGAGGAATGAGCAGTTCTTC

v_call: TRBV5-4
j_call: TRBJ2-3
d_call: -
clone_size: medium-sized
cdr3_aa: CASSLTWRLAIADTQYF
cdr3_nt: TGTGCCAGCAGCTTGACATGGAGGCTAGCGATCGCAGATACGCAGTATTTT

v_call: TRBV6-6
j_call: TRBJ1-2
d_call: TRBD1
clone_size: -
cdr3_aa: CASRDPGQGYGYTF
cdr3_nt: TGTGCCAGCAGGGACCCGGGACAGGGCTATGGCTACACCTTC

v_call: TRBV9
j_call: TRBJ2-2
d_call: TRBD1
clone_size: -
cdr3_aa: CASSATGADTTGELFF
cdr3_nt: TGTGCCAGCAGCGCAACAGGGGCGGACACTACCGGGGAGCTGTTTTTT

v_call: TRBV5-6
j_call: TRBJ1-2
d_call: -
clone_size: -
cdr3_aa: CASSGERAYGYTF
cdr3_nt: TGTGCCAGCAGCGGGGAACGTGCTTATGGCTACACCTTC

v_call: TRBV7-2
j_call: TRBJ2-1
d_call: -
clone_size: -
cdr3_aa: CASSLDWRGHNEQFF
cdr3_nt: TGTGCCAGCAGCTTAGACTGGCGGGGTCACAATGAGCAGTTCTTC

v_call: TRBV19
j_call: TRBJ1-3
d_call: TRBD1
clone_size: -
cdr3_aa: CASSLGQGRGNTIYF
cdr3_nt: TGTGCCAGTAGTCTCGGACAGGGGCGAGGAAACACCATATATTTT

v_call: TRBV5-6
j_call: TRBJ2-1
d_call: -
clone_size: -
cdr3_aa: CASSVSPLSSYNEQFF
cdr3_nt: TGTGCCAGCAGCGTATCCCCCCTGAGCTCCTACAATGAGCAGTTCTTC

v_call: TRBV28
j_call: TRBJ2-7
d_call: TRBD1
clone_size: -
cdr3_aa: CASRGQGNYEQYF
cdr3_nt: TGTGCCAGCAGAGGACAGGGGAATTACGAGCAGTACTTC

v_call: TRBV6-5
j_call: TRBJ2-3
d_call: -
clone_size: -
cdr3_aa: CASCPATYTDTQYF
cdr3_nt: TGTGCCAGCTGCCCAGCTACTTACACAGATACGCAGTATTTT

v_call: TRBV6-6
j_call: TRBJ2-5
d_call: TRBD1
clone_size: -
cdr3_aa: CASSRTGMEETQYF
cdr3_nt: TGTGCCAGCAGTAGGACAGGGATGGAAGAGACCCAGTACTTC

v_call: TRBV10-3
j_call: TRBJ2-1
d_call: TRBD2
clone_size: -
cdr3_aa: CAIGTLAGVSNEQFF
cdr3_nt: TGTGCCATCGGAACCCTAGCGGGAGTTTCCAATGAGCAGTTCTTC

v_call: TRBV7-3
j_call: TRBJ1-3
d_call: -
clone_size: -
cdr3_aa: CASSLGGVGSGNTIYF
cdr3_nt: TGTGCCAGCAGCTTGGGAGGGGTCGGCTCTGGAAACACCATATATTTT

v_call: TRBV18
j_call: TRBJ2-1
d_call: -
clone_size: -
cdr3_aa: CASSPMGYNEQFF
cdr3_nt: TGTGCCAGCTCACCCATGGGCTACAATGAGCAGTTCTTC

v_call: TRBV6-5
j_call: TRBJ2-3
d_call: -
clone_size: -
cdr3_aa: CASSTTRPLTTQYF
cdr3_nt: TGTGCCAGCAGCACGACACGTCCCCTCACTACGCAGTATTTT

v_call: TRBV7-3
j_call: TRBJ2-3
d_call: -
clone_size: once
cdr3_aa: CASTQGDTQYF
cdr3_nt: TGTGCCAGCACTCAAGGGGATACGCAGTATTTT

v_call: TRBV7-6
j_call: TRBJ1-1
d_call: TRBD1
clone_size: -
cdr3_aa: CASSQGRQGDTEAFF
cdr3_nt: TGTGCCAGCAGCCAGGGGAGACAGGGGGATACTGAAGCTTTCTTT

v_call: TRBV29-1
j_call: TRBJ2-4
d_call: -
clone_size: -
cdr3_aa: CSVERNNGDNIQYF
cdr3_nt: TGCAGCGTTGAAAGGAATAATGGGGACAACATTCAGTACTTC

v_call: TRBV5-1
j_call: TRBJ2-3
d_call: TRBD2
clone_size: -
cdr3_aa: CASSALGGDTQYF
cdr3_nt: TGCGCCAGCAGCGCACTCGGGGGGGATACGCAGTATTTT

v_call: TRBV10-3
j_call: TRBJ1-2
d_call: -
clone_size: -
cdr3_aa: CATTADPDNGYTF
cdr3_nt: TGTGCCACCACAGCCGACCCAGATAATGGCTACACCTTC

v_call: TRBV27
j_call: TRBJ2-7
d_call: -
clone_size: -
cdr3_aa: CASSLGVAETYEQYF
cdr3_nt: TGTGCCAGCAGTTTAGGGGTAGCCGAAACCTACGAGCAGTACTTC

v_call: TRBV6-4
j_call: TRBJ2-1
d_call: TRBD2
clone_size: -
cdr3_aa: CASSTTTSLIYNEQFF
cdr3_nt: TGTGCCAGCAGTACTACGACTAGCCTGATCTACAATGAGCAGTTCTTC

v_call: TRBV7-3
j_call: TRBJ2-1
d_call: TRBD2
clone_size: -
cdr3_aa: CASSFAGTSGNEQFF
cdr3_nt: TGTGCCAGCAGCTTCGCCGGGACTAGCGGGAACGAGCAGTTCTTC

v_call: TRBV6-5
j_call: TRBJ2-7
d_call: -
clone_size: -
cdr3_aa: CASSLEGYEQYF
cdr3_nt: TGTGCCAGCAGTCTCGAGGGCTACGAGCAGTACTTC

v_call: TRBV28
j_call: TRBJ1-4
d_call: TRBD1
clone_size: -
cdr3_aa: CASSRGDRGNEKLFF
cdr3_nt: TGTGCCAGCAGTAGGGGGGACAGGGGAAATGAAAAACTGTTTTTT

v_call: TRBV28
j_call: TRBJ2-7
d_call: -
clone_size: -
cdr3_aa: CASRPPSYEQYF
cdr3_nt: TGTGCCAGCAGACCCCCATCCTACGAGCAGTACTTC

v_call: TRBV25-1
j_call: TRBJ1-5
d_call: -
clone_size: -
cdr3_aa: CAIKVDGGLSNQPQHF
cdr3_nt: TGTGCCATTAAGGTCGACGGGGGTCTTAGCAATCAGCCCCAGCATTTT

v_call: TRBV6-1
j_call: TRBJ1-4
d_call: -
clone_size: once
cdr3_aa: CASRLEITNEKLFF
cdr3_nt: TGTGCCAGCAGACTAGAAATAACTAATGAAAAACTGTTTTTT

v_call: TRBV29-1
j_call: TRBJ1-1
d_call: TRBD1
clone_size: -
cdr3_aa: CSGRQGMNTEAFF
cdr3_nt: TGCAGCGGGAGACAGGGGATGAACACTGAAGCTTTCTTT